This TCR beta chain was captured by sequencing in a study of immune evolution from preneoplasia to lung adenocarcinoma. Study-wide context: HLA loss of heterozygosity: 7% AIS, roughly 15% MIA, around 35% ADC, none AAH. The study's findings and limits: Clonality was highest in normal lung, lower in later-stage lesions apparently.

Patient tissue came from resections in Japan or China, 2014–2017. A few counts support this clone. No antigen is known for it. The CDR3 length is 13 residues. V was cut by 4 bases and J by 4 bases, with 11 bases left in between. Germline V CDR1 and CDR2: SGHRS, YFSETQ. Assay: immunoSEQ multiplex PCR; the TCRdb copy retains only in-frame clones and omits some. The sample lists roughly 3,400 clones, 82% seen once, with more than 6% in the top ten. The sequenced sample was FFPE invasive lung adenocarcinoma tissue. V is TRBV5-1 and J is TRBJ1-2; maybe TRBD1 (5 bases). The origin of this receptor is a person between 65 and 79 years old with invasive lung adenocarcinoma. The CDR3 reads CASSGTGVYGYTF. As DNA, the CDR3 is TGCGCCAGCAGCGGGACCGGGGTCTATGGCTACACCTTC.